The rows below give T cell receptor beta chains drawn from one sample of a study of CD8 T cells in Susac syndrome. From the immunoSEQ multiplex PCR reads, TCRdb called clonotypes with MiXCR, one entry per CDR3 protein. The sample has approximately 190,000 distinct CDR3 sequences, approximately 94% seen once. The sequenced material came from CD4+ T cells from PBMCs. The receptors were gathered from a human donor with Susac syndrome. The CDR3 runs from the conserved cysteine through the conserved F or W. The D gene is left open where the match is weak. Only some rows state a clone size, as once, few, many or a class for expanded clones.

TRBJ1-4	TRBV7-6	NA	NA	TGTGCCAGCAGCCTAAGACAAGTTGAAAAACTGTTTTTT	CASSLRQVEKLFF
TRBJ1-1	TRBV20-1	NA	NA	TGCAGTGCTAGAGGGACACCGAACACTGAAGCTTTCTTT	CSARGTPNTEAFF
TRBJ1-1	TRBV20-1	NA	NA	TGCAGTGCTAGATCGGGAGCGGACGGGGCTTTCTTT	CSARSGADGAFF
TRBJ1-2	TRBV3-1	once	NA	TGTGCCAGCAGCCAAGAAGGGAGACATGTTGGCTACACCTTC	CASSQEGRHVGYTF
TRBJ2-6	TRBV6-2/TRBV6-3	once	NA	TGTGCCAGCCATTCCTCTGGGGCCAACGTCCTGACTTTC	CASHSSGANVLTF
TRBJ2-1	TRBV20-1	NA	NA	TGCAGTGCTACCGGGTCCAAAGGGTACAATGAGCAGTTCTTC	CSATGSKGYNEQFF
TRBJ2-1	TRBV18	NA	NA	TGTGCCAGCTCACCCCGCGACATCTACTACAATGAGCAGTTCTTC	CASSPRDIYYNEQFF
TRBJ1-2	TRBV9	NA	NA	TGTGCCAGCAGCGAACGGGACGGCTTCTATGGCTACACCTTC	CASSERDGFYGYTF
TRBJ2-1	TRBV5-4	NA	NA	TGTGCCAGCAGCTCCCCCCGGGGAATAGGGTACAATGAGCAGTTCTTC	CASSSPRGIGYNEQFF
TRBJ1-6	TRBV7-2	NA	NA	TGTGCCAGCAGCTTGGGGCCAGCCCAAGGGGCACCCCTCCACTTT	CASSLGPAQGAPLHF
TRBJ2-5	TRBV12-3/TRBV12-4	NA	TRBD1	TGTGCCAGCCTTCCGGGACAGGGATCGGAGACCCAGTACTTC	CASLPGQGSETQYF
TRBJ2-5	TRBV25-1	once	TRBD2	TGTGCCAGCAGTGGGGGGGGAAACGAGGAGACCCAGTACTTC	CASSGGGNEETQYF
TRBJ1-1	TRBV7-2	NA	NA	TGTGCCAGCAGCCGGGGCGAGAGGACTGAAGCTTTCTTT	CASSRGERTEAFF
TRBJ1-4	TRBV12-3/TRBV12-4	NA	NA	TGTGCCAGCAGCCCCCACCCGGGGGGTGAAAAACTGTTTTTT	CASSPHPGGEKLFF
TRBJ2-7	TRBV7-2	NA	TRBD2	TGTGCCAGCAGACATACTAGCGCCCTATCCTACGAGCAGTACTTC	CASRHTSALSYEQYF
TRBJ1-2	TRBV20-1	NA	NA	TGCAGCGCCCGGGCGGCGCCGGTTAGGGGTGGCTACACCTTC	CSARAAPVRGGYTF
TRBJ2-7	TRBV20-1	NA	NA	TGCAGTGCTCCCGGACGGCACGAGCAGTACTTC	CSAPGRHEQYF
TRBJ1-4	TRBV7-9	NA	NA	TGTGCCAGCTCGACGGGGGAAAAACTGTTTTTT	CASSTGEKLFF
TRBJ2-2	TRBV4-3	NA	NA	TGCGCCAGCAGCCAACAACAGGGTTGGACCGGGGAGCTGTTTTTT	CASSQQQGWTGELFF
TRBJ2-3	TRBV5-6	NA	NA	TGTGCCAGCAGCTTCTTAGGGTCGGTGGATACGCAGTATTTT	CASSFLGSVDTQYF
TRBJ2-1	TRBV30	NA	NA	TGTGCCTGGAGTGTATTGGCTAGAAGCAATGAGCAGTTCTTC	CAWSVLARSNEQFF
TRBJ1-2	TRBV5-1	NA	NA	TGCGCCAGCAGCTTGGAGGGACGTTATGGCTACACCTTC	CASSLEGRYGYTF
TRBJ2-7	TRBV6-5	NA	NA	TGTGCCAGCAGTTACGGGCTAAACTACGAGCAGTACTTC	CASSYGLNYEQYF
TRBJ2-5	TRBV3-1	NA	NA	TGTGCCAGCAGTAGGGCTCGGGACCTCAACGGAGAGACCCAGTACTTC	CASSRARDLNGETQYF
TRBJ1-5	TRBV11-2	NA	NA	TGTGCCAGCAGCTTAGGGGAGGGGGAAAATCAGCCCCAGCATTTT	CASSLGEGENQPQHF
TRBJ2-5	TRBV3-1	NA	NA	TGTGCCAGCAGCCACCCGACCCGGGGCAGAGGGGAGACCCAGTACTTC	CASSHPTRGRGETQYF